The rows below give T cell receptor beta chains drawn from one sample of a study of identical twins. One entry per CDR3 protein, called by TCRdb with MiXCR from the 5' RACE reads. The profile shows roughly 700,000 distinct CDR3 sequences, over 8.5% of them singletons. This sample also belongs to another study, concerning yellow fever vaccine responses in identical twins.

Sequenced input: PBMCs. Receptor source: a woman under 30 in good health. CDR3s include the opening cysteine and the closing phenylalanine or tryptophan. The D gene is left open where the match is weak.

cdr3_aa: CASSHQGATQPQHF
j_call: TRBJ1-5
v_call: TRBV12-3/TRBV12-4
d_call: TRBD1

cdr3_aa: CASSNGNTEAFF
j_call: TRBJ1-1
v_call: TRBV7-3
d_call: NA

cdr3_aa: CASSLGTNYEQYF
j_call: TRBJ2-7
v_call: TRBV7-2
d_call: NA

cdr3_aa: CSAFGVPGEKLFF
j_call: TRBJ1-4
v_call: TRBV20-1
d_call: NA

cdr3_aa: CASSKNRGQDSDTQYF
j_call: TRBJ2-3
v_call: TRBV21-1
d_call: NA

cdr3_aa: CASGTGERGTEAFF
j_call: TRBJ1-1
v_call: TRBV5-1
d_call: TRBD1

cdr3_aa: CASLSGGPVNEQFF
j_call: TRBJ2-1
v_call: TRBV6-2/TRBV6-3
d_call: TRBD2

cdr3_aa: CSVEGGRHIQETQYF
j_call: TRBJ2-5
v_call: TRBV29-1
d_call: NA

cdr3_aa: CASRLAGVPGEQYF
j_call: TRBJ2-7
v_call: TRBV5-1
d_call: TRBD2

cdr3_aa: CSARDQAGFYEQYF
j_call: TRBJ2-7
v_call: TRBV20-1
d_call: NA

cdr3_aa: CSVVKSGSPDTQYF
j_call: TRBJ2-3
v_call: TRBV29-1
d_call: TRBD2

cdr3_aa: CASRDLSTDTQYF
j_call: TRBJ2-3
v_call: TRBV6-4
d_call: NA

cdr3_aa: CAWRIRASYEQYF
j_call: TRBJ2-7
v_call: TRBV30
d_call: NA